Each of the 11 T cell receptor beta chains below was sequenced from the same sample in a study of T-cell reconstitution after alpha-beta-depleted transplantation in children. Researchers prepared the TCRbeta library using unique molecular identifiers, the study reports. MiXCR, applied by TCRdb to the PCR reads, yields one record per CDR3 protein. The table shows hundreds of thousands of distinct CDR3 sequences, with around 9.5% occurring only once. The sequencing used PBMCs from the stem cell graft donor, collected from the stem cell graft. These receptors were taken from a human donor who donated a stem cell graft to a child with acute lymphoblastic leukemia.

This clonotype came up many times. V and J are TRBV5-1 and TRBJ1-4, with D unclear. V lost 0 bases and J 5 bases, leaving 8 bases between the germline ends. There are 14 residues in the CDR3. Germline V lookup: CDR1 SGHRS, CDR2 YFSETQ. CDR3 in amino acids: CASSLESTNEKLFF. The CDR3 bases are TGCGCCAGCAGCTTGGAGTCTACAAATGAAAAACTGTTTTTT.

This clonotype has at least ten counts. This chain uses TRBV12-3 or TRBV12-4 with TRBJ2-1; D is uncertain. The CDR3 runs to 11 residues. The V gene lost 3 bases and the J gene lost 10 bases, with 7 bases spanning the gap. The CDR3 nucleotides read TGTGCCAGCAGTTTTACAGCCGAGCAGTTCTTC. The encoded protein is CASSFTAEQFF.

This clonotype has more than one count but fewer than ten. Written as DNA, the CDR3 is TGTGCCAGCAGGGGACAGCTAAACGTCGGTGGCTACACCTTC. Protein: CASRGQLNVGGYTF. This sequence joins TRBV12-3 or TRBV12-4 and TRBJ1-2; 7 bases agree with TRBD1. This CDR3 comprises 14 residues. V gave up 6 bases and J gave up 7 bases; unmatched junction bases: 11.

In this sample, this clonotype turned up a few times. V gene TRBV14 combines with J gene TRBJ2-7; D is unclear. The V gene's germline CDR1 is SGHDN and CDR2 FVKESK. The V and J ends lost 2 bases and 3 bases respectively, with 5 bases between them. CDR3 size: 12 residues. The CDR3: CASSQHHYEQYF. As DNA, the CDR3 is TGTGCCAGCAGCCAACACCACTACGAGCAGTACTTC. Together with reference TRBV14 and TRBJ2-7, the CDR3 gives the full variable domain: EAGVTQFPSHSVIEKGQTVTLRCDPISGHDNLYWYRRVMGKEIKFLLHFVKESKQDESGMPNNRFLAERTGGTYSTLKVQPAELEDSGVYFCASSQHHYEQYFGPGTRLTVT.

In this sample, this clonotype turned up many times. The rearrangement uses TRBV5-1 and TRBJ2-2; 8 nucleotides align to TRBD2. Germline V lookup: CDR1 SGHRS, CDR2 YFSETQ. The CDR3 runs to 15 residues. V was clipped by 10 bases and J by 6 bases; unmatched bases: 14. CDR3 coding DNA: TGCGCCTCCGTACGGGGGGGCCTGAGTTCCGGGGAGCTGTTTTTT. It is translated as CASVRGGLSSGELFF.

The rearrangement uses TRBV18 and TRBJ2-7, with D perhaps TRBD1 (6 bases). CDR1 KGHSH and CDR2 LQKENI come from the germline V gene. V lost 6 bases and J 4 bases, leaving 16 bases between the germline ends. This CDR3 contains 14 residues. CDR3 bases: TGTGCCAGCTCGCTGGAAAGACAGGTTTACGAGCAGTACTTC. Encoded protein: CASSLERQVYEQYF.

V gene TRBV5-1 combines with J gene TRBJ2-4; D unresolved. Germline V lookup: CDR1 SGHRS, CDR2 YFSETQ. Deletions cut 0 bases from V and 8 bases from J, with 3 bases between. This CDR3 has 11 amino acids. This CDR3 reads CASSLEDIQYF. CDR3 bases: TGCGCCAGCAGCTTGGAGGACATTCAGTACTTC.

The rearrangement uses TRBV18 and TRBJ1-4, with 8 positions matching TRBD1. The J segment lost 8 bases and the V segment lost 4 bases, leaving 6 bases of the junction unmatched. Germline CDR1 reads KGHSH; CDR2 reads LQKENI. The CDR3 runs to 14 residues. CDR3 in DNA: TGTGCCAGCTCACAGGGACAGGTCGGCGAAAAACTGTTTTTT. It codes for CASSQGQVGEKLFF.

The chain has TRBV7-9 and TRBJ1-2, with D uncertain. With 4 bases removed from V and 8 bases from J, the gap between germline ends came to 8 bases. The CDR3 loop spans 11 amino acids. Looked up from germline, CDR1 is SEHNR and CDR2 is FQNEAQ (reference sequence). The CDR3 loop reads CASSSVGGYTF. CDR3 coding DNA: TGTGCCAGCAGCTCCGTTGGGGGCTACACCTTC.

As concerns this clonotype: No conserved phenylalanine or tryptophan ends this CDR3, so it is likely a read error. CDR3 in amino acids: CASKDGSSYNEQFY. The CDR3 nucleotides read TGCGCCAGCAAGGACGGGAGCTCCTACAATGAGCAGTTCTAC. This rearrangement joins TRBV5-1 to TRBJ2-1, with a weak D call TRBD2 (6 bases). Trimming took off 6 bases at V and 0 bases at J, with 10 bases between the two ends. Per the germline V gene, CDR1 is SGHRS and CDR2 is YFSETQ. This CDR3 has 14 residues.

The rearrangement links TRBV2 to TRBJ2-5; 8 nucleotides line up with TRBD1. The ends lost 6 bases at V and 5 bases at J; junction bases unmatched: 8. The CDR3 consists of 14 residues. Germline loops: CDR1 SNHLY, CDR2 FYNNEI. The CDR3 region has the DNA TGTGCCAGCAGCGTCAGGGGGCGCGGCGAGACCCAGTACTTC. This translates into CASSVRGRGETQYF.